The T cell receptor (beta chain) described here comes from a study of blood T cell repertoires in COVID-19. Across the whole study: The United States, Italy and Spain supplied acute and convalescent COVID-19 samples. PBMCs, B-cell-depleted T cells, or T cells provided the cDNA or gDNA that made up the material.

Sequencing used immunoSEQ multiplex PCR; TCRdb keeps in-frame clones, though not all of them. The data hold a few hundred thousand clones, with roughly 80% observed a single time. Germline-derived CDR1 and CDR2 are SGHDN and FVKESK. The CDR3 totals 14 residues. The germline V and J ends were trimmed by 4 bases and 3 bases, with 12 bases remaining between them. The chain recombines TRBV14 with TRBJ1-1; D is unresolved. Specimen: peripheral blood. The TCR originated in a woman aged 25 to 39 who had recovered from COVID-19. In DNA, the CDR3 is TGTGCCAGCAGCCCCCTTGGGAGGGACACTGAAGCTTTCTTT. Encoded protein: CASSPLGRDTEAFF.